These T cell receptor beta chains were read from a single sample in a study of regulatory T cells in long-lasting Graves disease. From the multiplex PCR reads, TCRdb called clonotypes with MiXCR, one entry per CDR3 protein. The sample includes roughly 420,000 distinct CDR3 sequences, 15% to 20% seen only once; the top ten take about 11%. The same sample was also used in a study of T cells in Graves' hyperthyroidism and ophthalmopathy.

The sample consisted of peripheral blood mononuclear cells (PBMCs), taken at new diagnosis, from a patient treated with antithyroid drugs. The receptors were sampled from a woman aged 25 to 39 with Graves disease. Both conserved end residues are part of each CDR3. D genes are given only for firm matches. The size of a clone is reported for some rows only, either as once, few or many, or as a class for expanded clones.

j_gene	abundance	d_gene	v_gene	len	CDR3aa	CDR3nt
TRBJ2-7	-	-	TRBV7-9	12	CASSLTPWEQYF	TGTGCCAGCAGCTTAACTCCGTGGGAGCAGTACTTC
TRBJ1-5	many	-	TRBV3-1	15	CASSQGVEGVQPQHF	TGTGCCAGCAGCCAAGGGGTCGAGGGGGTTCAGCCCCAGCATTTT
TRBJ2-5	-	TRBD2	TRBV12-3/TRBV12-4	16	CASRVGRREGWETQYF	TGTGCCAGCAGAGTAGGTCGGCGGGAGGGATGGGAGACCCAGTACTTC
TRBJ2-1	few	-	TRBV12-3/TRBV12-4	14	CASSSNRRSAEQFF	TGTGCCAGCAGTTCCAACCGACGCAGCGCTGAGCAGTTCTTC
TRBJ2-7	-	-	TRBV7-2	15	CASSLLLGRSNEQYF	TGTGCCAGCAGTCTTCTACTGGGCAGGTCGAACGAGCAGTACTTC
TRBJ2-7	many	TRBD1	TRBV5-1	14	CASSLGGQDYEQYF	TGCGCCAGCAGCTTGGGGGGACAGGACTACGAGCAGTACTTC
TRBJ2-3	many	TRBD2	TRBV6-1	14	CASRLGLGADTQYF	TGTGCCAGCAGACTGGGACTAGGCGCAGATACGCAGTATTTT
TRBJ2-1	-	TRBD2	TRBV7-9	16	CASSSPTSGSYNEQFF	TGTGCCAGCAGTTCGCCGACTAGCGGCTCCTACAATGAGCAGTTCTTC
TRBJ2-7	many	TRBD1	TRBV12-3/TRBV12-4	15	CASSIDRGQTYEQYF	TGTGCCAGCAGTATTGACAGGGGGCAAACCTACGAGCAGTACTTC
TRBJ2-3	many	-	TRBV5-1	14	CASSLGINTDTQYF	TGCGCCAGCAGCCTAGGAATTAACACAGATACGCAGTATTTT
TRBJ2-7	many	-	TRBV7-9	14	CASSQQGRAYEQYF	TGTGCCAGCAGCCAACAGGGTAGGGCATACGAGCAGTACTTC
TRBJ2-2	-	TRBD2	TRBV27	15	CASSLAGGAAGELFF	TGTGCCAGCAGTCTAGCGGGAGGTGCGGCCGGGGAGCTGTTTTTT
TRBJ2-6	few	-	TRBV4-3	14	CASSRGFGANVLTF	TGCGCCAGCAGCCGTGGCTTCGGGGCCAACGTCCTGACTTTC
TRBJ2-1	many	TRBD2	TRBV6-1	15	CASSGGLAGVGEQFF	TGTGCCAGCAGTGGGGGGCTAGCGGGAGTAGGGGAGCAGTTCTTC
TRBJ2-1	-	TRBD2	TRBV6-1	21	CASSRAGTLNPGTRKYDEQFF	TGTGCCAGCAGCCGTGCCGGGACTTTAAACCCCGGGACTAGAAAATACGATGAGCAGTTCTTC
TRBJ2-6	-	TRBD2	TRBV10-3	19	CAISEVWASGYSGANVLTF	TGTGCCATCAGTGAGGTTTGGGCTAGCGGGTACTCTGGGGCCAACGTCCTGACTTTC
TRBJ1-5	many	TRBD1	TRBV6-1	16	CASRLLGQGMNQPQHF	TGTGCCAGCCGGTTATTAGGACAGGGAATGAATCAGCCCCAGCATTTT
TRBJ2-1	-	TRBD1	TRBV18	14	CASSPGQGAYEQFF	TGTGCCAGCTCCCCGGGACAGGGGGCGTATGAGCAGTTCTTC
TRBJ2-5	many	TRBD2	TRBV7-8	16	CASSLAYGRARETQYF	TGTGCCAGCAGCTTAGCTTACGGGAGGGCCAGAGAGACCCAGTACTTC
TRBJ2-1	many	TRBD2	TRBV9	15	CASSVVSGKRNEQFF	TGTGCCAGCAGCGTAGTTAGCGGGAAACGCAATGAGCAGTTCTTC
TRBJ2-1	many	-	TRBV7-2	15	CASSFVWGSYNEQFF	TGTGCCAGCAGCTTTGTCTGGGGTTCCTACAATGAGCAGTTCTTC
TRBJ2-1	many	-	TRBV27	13	CASRSGGMYEQFF	TGTGCCAGCAGATCAGGCGGGATGTATGAGCAGTTCTTC
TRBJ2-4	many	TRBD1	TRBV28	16	CASRAPGQGLPNIQYF	TGTGCCAGCAGGGCTCCGGGACAGGGCCTCCCCAACATTCAGTACTTC
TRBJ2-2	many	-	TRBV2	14	CASSVEGRTGELFF	TGTGCCAGCAGTGTCGAGGGTCGCACCGGGGAGCTGTTTTTT
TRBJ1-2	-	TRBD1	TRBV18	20	CASSRGQGRGRGQSNYGYTF	TGTGCCAGCTCACGGGGACAGGGAAGGGGCCGAGGTCAATCTAACTATGGCTACACCTTC
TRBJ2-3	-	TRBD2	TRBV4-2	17	CASSQKRTSGITDTQYF	TGTGCCAGCAGCCAAAAGCGGACTAGCGGTATCACAGATACGCAGTATTTT
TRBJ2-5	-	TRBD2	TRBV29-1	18	CSVVSLYGGLASQETQYF	TGCAGCGTTGTTTCCCTCTATGGGGGACTAGCATCACAAGAGACCCAGTACTTC
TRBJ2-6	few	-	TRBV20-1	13	CSARRDGANVLTF	TGCAGTGCTAGAAGGGATGGGGCCAACGTCCTGACTTTC
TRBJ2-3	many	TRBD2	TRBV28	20	CASSLLPGLAGGGGTDTQYF	TGTGCCAGCAGTTTATTGCCGGGACTAGCGGGTGGGGGTGGCACAGATACGCAGTATTTT
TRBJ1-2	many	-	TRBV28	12	CASSQGGGGYTF	TGTGCCAGCAGTCAGGGTGGTGGTGGCTACACCTTC
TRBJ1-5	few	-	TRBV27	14	CASSRLGSHQPQHF	TGTGCCAGCAGCCGGCTAGGGTCCCATCAGCCCCAGCATTTT
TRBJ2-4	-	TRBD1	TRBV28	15	CACSSRQGSKNIQYF	TGTGCCTGCAGTTCCCGACAGGGATCCAAAAACATTCAGTACTTC
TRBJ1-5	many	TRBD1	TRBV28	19	CASSFEHPGQGESNQPQHF	TGTGCCAGCAGTTTCGAACATCCCGGACAGGGTGAAAGCAATCAGCCCCAGCATTTT
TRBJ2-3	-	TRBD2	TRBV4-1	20	CASSQEIFPGASGKTDTQYF	TGCGCCAGCAGCCAAGAGATTTTCCCGGGGGCTAGCGGGAAAACAGATACGCAGTATTTT
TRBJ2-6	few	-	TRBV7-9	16	CASSPPIRSGANVLTF	TGTGCCAGCAGCCCCCCGATAAGGTCTGGGGCCAACGTCCTGACTTTC
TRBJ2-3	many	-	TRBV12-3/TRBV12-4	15	CASSFYGTRTDTQYF	TGTGCCAGCAGTTTCTACGGCACCCGCACAGATACGCAGTATTTT
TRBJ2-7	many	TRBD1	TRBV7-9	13	CASSLDRGFEQYF	TGTGCCAGCAGCTTGGACAGGGGCTTCGAGCAGTACTTC
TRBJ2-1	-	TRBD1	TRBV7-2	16	CASSLAQGAPNNEQFF	TGTGCCAGCAGCTTAGCGCAGGGGGCCCCGAACAATGAGCAGTTCTTC
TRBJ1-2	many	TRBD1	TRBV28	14	CASSEPQGAIGYTF	TGTGCCAGCAGTGAGCCACAGGGGGCGATCGGCTACACCTTC
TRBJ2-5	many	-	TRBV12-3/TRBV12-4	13	CASSYAQQETQYF	TGTGCCAGCAGTTACGCACAGCAAGAGACCCAGTACTTC
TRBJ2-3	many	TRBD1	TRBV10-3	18	CAISLPRDRQTSTDTQYF	TGTGCCATCAGTCTCCCCCGGGACAGACAAACTAGCACAGATACGCAGTATTTT
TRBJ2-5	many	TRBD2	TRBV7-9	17	CASSFRGTSGRAETQYF	TGTGCCAGCAGCTTTAGAGGGACTAGCGGGAGGGCAGAGACCCAGTACTTC
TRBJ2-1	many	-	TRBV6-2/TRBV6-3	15	CASSDFRGPQWEQFF	TGTGCCAGCAGTGACTTTCGCGGGCCTCAGTGGGAGCAGTTCTTC
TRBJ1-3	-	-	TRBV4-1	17	CASSQGRAGRPGNTIYF	TGCGCCAGCAGCCAAGGTCGAGCTGGGCGTCCTGGAAACACCATATATTTT
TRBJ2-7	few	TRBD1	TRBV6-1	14	CASTPTGAFQGQYF	TGTGCCAGTACCCCGACAGGGGCCTTTCAGGGGCAGTACTTC